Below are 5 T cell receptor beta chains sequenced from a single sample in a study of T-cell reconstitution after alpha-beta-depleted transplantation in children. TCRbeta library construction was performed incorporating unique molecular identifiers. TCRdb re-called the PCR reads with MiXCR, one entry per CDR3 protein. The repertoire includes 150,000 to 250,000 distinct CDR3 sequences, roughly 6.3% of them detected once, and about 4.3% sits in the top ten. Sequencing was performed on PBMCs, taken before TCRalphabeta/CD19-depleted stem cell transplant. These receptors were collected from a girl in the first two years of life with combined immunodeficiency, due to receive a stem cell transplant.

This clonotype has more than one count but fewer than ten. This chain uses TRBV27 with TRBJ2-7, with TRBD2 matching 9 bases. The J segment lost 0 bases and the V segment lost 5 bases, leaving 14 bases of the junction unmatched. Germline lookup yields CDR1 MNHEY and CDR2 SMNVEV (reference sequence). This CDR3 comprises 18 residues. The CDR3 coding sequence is TGTGCCAGCAGTCAAGCCGGGCGGGGGGGTATTAACTCCTACGAGCAGTACTTC. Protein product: CASSQAGRGGINSYEQYF.

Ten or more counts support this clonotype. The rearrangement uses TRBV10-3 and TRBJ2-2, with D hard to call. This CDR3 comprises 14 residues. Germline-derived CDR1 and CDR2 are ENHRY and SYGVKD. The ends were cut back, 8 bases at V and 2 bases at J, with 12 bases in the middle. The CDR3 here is CAIPSEFNTGELFF. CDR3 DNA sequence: TGTGCCATCCCCTCGGAGTTCAACACCGGGGAGCTGTTTTTT.

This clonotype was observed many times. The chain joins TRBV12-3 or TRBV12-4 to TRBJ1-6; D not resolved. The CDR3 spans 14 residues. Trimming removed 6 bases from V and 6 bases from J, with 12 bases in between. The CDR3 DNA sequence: TGTGCCAGCAGCCCCCCGAACAGTAATTCACCCCTCCACTTT. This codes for CASSPPNSNSPLHF.

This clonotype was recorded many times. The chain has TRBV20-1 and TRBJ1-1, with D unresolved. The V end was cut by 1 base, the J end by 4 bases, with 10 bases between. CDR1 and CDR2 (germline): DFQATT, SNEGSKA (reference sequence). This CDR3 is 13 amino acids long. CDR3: CSARVEEVTEAFF. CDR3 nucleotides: TGCAGTGCTAGAGTGGAAGAGGTCACTGAAGCTTTCTTT.

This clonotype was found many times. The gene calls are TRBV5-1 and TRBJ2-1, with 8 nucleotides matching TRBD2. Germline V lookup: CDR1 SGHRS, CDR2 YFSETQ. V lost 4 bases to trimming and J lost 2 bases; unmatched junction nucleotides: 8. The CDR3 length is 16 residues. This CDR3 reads CASSKIAGSAYNEQFF. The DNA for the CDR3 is TGCGCCAGCAGCAAAATAGCGGGGTCAGCCTACAATGAGCAGTTCTTC. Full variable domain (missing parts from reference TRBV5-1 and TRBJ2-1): KAGVTQTPRYLIKTRGQQVTLSCSPISGHRSVSWYQQTPGQGLQFLFEYFSETQRNKGNFPGRFSGRQFSNSRSEMNVSTLELGDSALYLCASSKIAGSAYNEQFFGPGTRLTVL.